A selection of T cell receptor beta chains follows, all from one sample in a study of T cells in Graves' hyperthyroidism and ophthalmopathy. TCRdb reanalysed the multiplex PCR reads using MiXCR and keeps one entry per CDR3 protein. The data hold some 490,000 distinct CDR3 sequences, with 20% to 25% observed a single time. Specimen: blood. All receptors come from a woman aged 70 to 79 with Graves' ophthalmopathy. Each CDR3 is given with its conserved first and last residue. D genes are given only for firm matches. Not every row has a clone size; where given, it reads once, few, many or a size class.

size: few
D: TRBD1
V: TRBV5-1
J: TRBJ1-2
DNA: TGCGCCAGCGGCGAACCGGGACAGGGTCACGGCTACACCTTC
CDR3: CASGEPGQGHGYTF

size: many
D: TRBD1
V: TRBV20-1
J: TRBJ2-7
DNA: TGCAGTGCCAATGAGGGGGCGGACGAGCAGTACTTC
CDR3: CSANEGADEQYF

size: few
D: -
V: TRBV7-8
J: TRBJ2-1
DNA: TGTGCCAGCAGCTTTACCCCCGTGGGAGCTTCCTACAATGAGCAGTTCTTC
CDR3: CASSFTPVGASYNEQFF

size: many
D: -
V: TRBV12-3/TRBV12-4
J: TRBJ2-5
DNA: TGTGCCAGCAGTTTAGGGATAGGGGAGACCCAGTACTTC
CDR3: CASSLGIGETQYF

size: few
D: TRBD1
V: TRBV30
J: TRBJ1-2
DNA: TGTGCCTGGAGTACCACCCGGACAGGGACAGGCTACACCTTC
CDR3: CAWSTTRTGTGYTF

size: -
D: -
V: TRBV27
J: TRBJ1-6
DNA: TGTGCCAGCAGTTCGACTGTTACCTATAATTCACCCCTCCACTTT
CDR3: CASSSTVTYNSPLHF

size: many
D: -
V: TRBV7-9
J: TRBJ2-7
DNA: TGTGCCAGCAGCTTAACCGGCGAGCAGTACTTC
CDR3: CASSLTGEQYF

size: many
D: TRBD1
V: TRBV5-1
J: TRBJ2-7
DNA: TGCGCCAGCAGCTCCCTTGGGGGACAGGGGACCCGGGAGCAGTACTTC
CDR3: CASSSLGGQGTREQYF

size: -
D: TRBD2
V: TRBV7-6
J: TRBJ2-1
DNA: TGTGCCAGCAGGCCTTTAGCGGGAGGTAAACCAATAAACAATGAGCAGTTCTTC
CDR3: CASRPLAGGKPINNEQFF

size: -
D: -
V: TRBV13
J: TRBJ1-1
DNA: TGTGCCAGCAGCTTTTTCGGGGGGCGATTTGAAGCTTTCTTT
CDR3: CASSFFGGRFEAFF

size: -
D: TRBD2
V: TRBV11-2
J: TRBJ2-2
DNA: TGTGCCAGCAGCCGGATAGCGGGAGGGCGAAGCGGGGAGCTGTTTTTT
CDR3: CASSRIAGGRSGELFF

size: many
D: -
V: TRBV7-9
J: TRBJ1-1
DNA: TGTGCCAGCAGCTTCCAGGAGAACACTGAAGCTTTCTTT
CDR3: CASSFQENTEAFF

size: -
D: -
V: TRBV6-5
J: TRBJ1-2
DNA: TGTGCCAGCAGTTTGGGGGCTTGGAGCTATGGCTACACCTTC
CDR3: CASSLGAWSYGYTF

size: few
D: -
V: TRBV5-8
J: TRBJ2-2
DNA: TGTGCCAGCAGCTTGATACCTTTCGTCGGGGAGCTGTTTTTT
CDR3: CASSLIPFVGELFF

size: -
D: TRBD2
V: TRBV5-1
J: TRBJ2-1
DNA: TGCGCCAGCAGCTTGGCCCTAGCGGGGTCCTACAATGAGCAGTTCTTC
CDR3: CASSLALAGSYNEQFF

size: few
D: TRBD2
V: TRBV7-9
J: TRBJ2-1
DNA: TGTGCCAGCAGAACTAAACGGACTAGCGGGACTTACAATGAGCAGTTCTTC
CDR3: CASRTKRTSGTYNEQFF

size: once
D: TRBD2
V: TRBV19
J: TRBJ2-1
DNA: TGTGCCAGTAGTATCTCCCGACTAGCGGCCTACAATGAGCAGTTCTTC
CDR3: CASSISRLAAYNEQFF

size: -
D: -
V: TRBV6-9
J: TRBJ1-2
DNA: TGTGCCAGCAGTTACGGTCCAGCTAACTATGGCTACACCTTC
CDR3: CASSYGPANYGYTF

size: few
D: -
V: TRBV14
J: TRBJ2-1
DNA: TGTGCCAGCAGCCAAGGAGGAAGCGCCCTGGGGGATGAGCAGTTCTTC
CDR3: CASSQGGSALGDEQFF

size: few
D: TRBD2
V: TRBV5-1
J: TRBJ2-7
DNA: TGCGCCAGCAGCGTGCAACAAGCCGGGACTAGCGGGAGAAAGTACGAGCAGTACTTC
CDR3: CASSVQQAGTSGRKYEQYF

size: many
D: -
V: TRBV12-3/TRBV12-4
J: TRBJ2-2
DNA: TGTGCCAGCAGGCCGGGGCCGGGGACCGGGGAGCTGTTTTTT
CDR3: CASRPGPGTGELFF

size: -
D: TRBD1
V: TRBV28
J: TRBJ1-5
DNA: TGTGCCGGCATAGGAGGACAGGGCAATCAGCCCCAGCATTTT
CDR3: CAGIGGQGNQPQHF

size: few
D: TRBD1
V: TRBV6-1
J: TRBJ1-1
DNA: TGTGCCAGCAGTGGACAACCTGGACAGGCTAACACTGAAGCTTTCTTT
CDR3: CASSGQPGQANTEAFF

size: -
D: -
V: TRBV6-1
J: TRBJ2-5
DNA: TGTGCCAGCAGTGCCGGGACAGGTGTTTGGGGCGGGGGAGAGACCCAGTACTTC
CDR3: CASSAGTGVWGGGETQYF

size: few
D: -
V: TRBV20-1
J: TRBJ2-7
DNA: TGCAGTTTCGCCAAGAGGGATACCTACGAGCAGTACTTC
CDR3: CSFAKRDTYEQYF

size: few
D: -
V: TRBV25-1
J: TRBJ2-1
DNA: TGTGCCAGCAGTGATCCGATCGGGAACCGTACGAATGAGCAGTTCTTC
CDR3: CASSDPIGNRTNEQFF

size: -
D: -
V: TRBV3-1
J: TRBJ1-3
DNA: TGTGCCAGCAGCCAAGAACTCACGGGGGGAGCCACCATATATTTT
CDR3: CASSQELTGGATIYF

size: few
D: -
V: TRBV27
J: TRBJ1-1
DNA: TGTGCCAGCAGTCCAATGAAAGGGGATTCTTCTGAAGCTTTCTTT
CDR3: CASSPMKGDSSEAFF

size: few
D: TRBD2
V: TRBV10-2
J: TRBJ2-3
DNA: TGCGCCAGCAGTGCTGGTGCGGGGGGGCTTAGCACAGATACGCAGTATTTT
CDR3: CASSAGAGGLSTDTQYF

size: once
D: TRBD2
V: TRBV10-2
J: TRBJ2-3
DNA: TGCGCCAGCAGTGACAGCGGGAGACTAACAGATACGCAGTATTTT
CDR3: CASSDSGRLTDTQYF

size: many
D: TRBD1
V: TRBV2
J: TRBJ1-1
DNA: TGTGCCAGCAGTGAACGCGGACAGGGATCTGAAGCTTTCTTT
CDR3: CASSERGQGSEAFF

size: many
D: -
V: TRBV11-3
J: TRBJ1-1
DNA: TGTGCCAGCAGCCTTACAGGGATCGACACTGAAGCTTTCTTT
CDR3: CASSLTGIDTEAFF

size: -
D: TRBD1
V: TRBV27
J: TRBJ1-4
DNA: TGTGCCAGCAGACGGACAGGGGGCAGGGAAAAACTGTTTTTT
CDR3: CASRRTGGREKLFF

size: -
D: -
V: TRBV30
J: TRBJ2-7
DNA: TGTGCCTGGAGTGTACTCACAGGGTCCTACGAGCAGTACTTC
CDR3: CAWSVLTGSYEQYF

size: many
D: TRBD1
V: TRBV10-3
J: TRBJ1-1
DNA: TGTGCCATCAGTGCTCTTGACAGGGCGACGGGCACTGAAGCTTTCTTT
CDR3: CAISALDRATGTEAFF

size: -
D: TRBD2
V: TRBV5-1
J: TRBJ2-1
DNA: TGCGCCAGCAGCCCCGGACTAGCGGGAGGGCCCAGGAATGAGCAGTTCTTC
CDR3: CASSPGLAGGPRNEQFF

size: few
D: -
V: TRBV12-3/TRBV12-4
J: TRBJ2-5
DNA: TGTGCCAGCAGGCCATATGGGGTCGAGACCCAGTACTTC
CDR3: CASRPYGVETQYF

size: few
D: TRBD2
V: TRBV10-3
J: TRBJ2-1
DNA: TGTGCCACCTCGACTAGCGGGAAGCAGTTCTTC
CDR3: CATSTSGKQFF

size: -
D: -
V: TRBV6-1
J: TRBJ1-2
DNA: TGTGCCAGCAGGTCGGACAGTTTCTATGGCTACACCTTC
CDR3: CASRSDSFYGYTF

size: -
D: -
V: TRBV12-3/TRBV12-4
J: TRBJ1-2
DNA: TGTGCCAGCAGTACTGCAGGGACTCGGGGCTACACCTTC
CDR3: CASSTAGTRGYTF

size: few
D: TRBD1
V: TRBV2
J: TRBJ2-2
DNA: TGTGCCAGCAGTGAGGGCAGGGGGCGGGCCGGGGAGCTGTTTTTT
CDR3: CASSEGRGRAGELFF

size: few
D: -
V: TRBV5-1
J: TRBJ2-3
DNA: TGCGCCAGCAGCTCCCCGGGACTGCAAGGGGATACGCAGTATTTT
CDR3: CASSSPGLQGDTQYF

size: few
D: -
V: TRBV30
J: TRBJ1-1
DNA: TGTGCCTGGAGTTTCCCCCTAACAGGCGCTAACACTGAAGCTTTCTTT
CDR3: CAWSFPLTGANTEAFF

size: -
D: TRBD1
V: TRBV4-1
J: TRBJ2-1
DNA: TGCGCCAGCAGCCAAGCCGGGACAGGGCTTGCCAATGAGCAGTTCTTC
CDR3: CASSQAGTGLANEQFF

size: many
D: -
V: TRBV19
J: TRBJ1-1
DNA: TGTGCCAGTAGTCTGGGACCGGGAGGAGCTTTCTTT
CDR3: CASSLGPGGAFF

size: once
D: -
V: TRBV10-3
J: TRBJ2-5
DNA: TGTGCCATCAGTGAGGTAGAGACCCAGTACTTC
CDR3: CAISEVETQYF

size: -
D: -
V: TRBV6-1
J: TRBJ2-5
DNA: TGTGCCAGCAGTGAAGCGAAACGGACCCCGGAGTACTTC
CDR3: CASSEAKRTPEYF

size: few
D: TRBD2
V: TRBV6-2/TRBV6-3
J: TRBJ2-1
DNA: TGTGCCAGCAGCTCTGTAGCGGGAGCAAGGTCTGAGCAGTTCTTC
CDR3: CASSSVAGARSEQFF

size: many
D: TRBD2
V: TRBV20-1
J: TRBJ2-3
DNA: TGCAGTGCTAGAGATAGCGGGAGCTCAGATACGCAGTATTTT
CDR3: CSARDSGSSDTQYF

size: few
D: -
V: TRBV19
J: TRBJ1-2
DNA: TGTGCCAGTAGTACCCAGGCGAACTATGGCTACACCTTC
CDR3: CASSTQANYGYTF